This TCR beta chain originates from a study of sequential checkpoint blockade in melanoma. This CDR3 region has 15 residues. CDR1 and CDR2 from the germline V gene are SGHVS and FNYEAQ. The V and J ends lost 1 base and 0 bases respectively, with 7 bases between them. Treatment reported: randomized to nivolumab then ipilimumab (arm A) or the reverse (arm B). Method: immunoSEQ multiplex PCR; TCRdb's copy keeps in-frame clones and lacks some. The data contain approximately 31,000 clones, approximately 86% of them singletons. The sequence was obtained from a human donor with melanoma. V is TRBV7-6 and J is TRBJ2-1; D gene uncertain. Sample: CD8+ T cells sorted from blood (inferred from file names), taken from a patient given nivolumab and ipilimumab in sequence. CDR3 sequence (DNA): TGTGCCAGCAGCTTAGGCCCGGGCTCCTACAATGAGCAGTTCTTC. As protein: CASSLGPGSYNEQFF.